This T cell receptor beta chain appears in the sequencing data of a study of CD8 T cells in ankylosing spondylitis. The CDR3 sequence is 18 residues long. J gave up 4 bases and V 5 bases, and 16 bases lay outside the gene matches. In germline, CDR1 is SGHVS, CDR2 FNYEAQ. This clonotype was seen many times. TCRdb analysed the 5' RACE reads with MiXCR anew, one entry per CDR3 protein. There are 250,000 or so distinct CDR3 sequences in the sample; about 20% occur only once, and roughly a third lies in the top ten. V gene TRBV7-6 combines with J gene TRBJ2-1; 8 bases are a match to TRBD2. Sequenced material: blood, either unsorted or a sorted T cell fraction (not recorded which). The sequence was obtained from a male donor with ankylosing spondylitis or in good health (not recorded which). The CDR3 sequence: CASSPTALASGPYNEQFF. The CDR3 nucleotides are TGTGCCAGCAGCCCCACAGCCCTGGCTAGCGGGCCATACAATGAGCAGTTCTTC.